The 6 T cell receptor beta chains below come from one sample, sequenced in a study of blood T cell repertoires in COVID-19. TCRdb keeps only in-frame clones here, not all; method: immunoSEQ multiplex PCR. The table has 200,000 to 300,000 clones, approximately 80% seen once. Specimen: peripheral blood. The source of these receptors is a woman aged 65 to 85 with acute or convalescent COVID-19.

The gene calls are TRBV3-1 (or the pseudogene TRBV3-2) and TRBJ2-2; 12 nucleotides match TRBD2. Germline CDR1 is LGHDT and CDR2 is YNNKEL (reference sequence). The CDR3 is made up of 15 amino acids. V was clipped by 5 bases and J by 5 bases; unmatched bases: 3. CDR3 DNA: TGTGCCAGCAGCTTCCTAGCGGGGGGGACCGGGGAGCTGTTTTTT. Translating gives CASSFLAGGTGELFF.

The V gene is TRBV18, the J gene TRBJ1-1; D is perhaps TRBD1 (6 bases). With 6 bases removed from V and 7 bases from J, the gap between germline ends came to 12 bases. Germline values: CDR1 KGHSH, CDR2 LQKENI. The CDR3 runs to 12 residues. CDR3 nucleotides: TGTGCCAGCTCGAGGAACAGGGATGAAGCTTTCTTT. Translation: CASSRNRDEAFF.

The CDR3 DNA sequence: TGCGCCAGCAGCAGAGACAGTGGGAACATTCAGTACTTC. This encodes CASSRDSGNIQYF. J is TRBJ2-4 and V is TRBV10-1; TRBD1 might be the D (5 bases). The CDR3 loop spans 13 amino acids. Trimming removed 6 bases from V and 7 bases from J, with 13 bases in between. CDR1 is WNHNN and CDR2 is SYGVQD in the germline V gene (reference sequence).

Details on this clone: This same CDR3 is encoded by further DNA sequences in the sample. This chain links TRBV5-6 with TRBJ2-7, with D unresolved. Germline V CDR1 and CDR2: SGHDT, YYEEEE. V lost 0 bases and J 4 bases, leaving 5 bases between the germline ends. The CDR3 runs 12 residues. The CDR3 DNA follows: TGTGCCAGCAGCTTGGGCGGATACGAGCAGTACTTC. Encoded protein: CASSLGGYEQYF.

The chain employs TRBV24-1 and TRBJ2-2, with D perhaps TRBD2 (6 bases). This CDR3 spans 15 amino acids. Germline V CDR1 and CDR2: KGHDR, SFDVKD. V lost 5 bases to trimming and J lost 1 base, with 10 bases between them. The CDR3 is CATSVSGVNTGELFF. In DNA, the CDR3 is TGTGCCACCAGTGTTTCGGGGGTGAACACCGGGGAGCTGTTTTTT.

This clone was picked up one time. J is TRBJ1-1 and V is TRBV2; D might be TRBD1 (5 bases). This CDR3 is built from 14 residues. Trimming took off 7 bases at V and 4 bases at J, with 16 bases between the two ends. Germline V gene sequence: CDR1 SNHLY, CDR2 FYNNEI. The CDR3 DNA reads TGTGCCAGCAAAGGGACTGCTTTGGGCACTGAAGCTTTCTTT. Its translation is CASKGTALGTEAFF. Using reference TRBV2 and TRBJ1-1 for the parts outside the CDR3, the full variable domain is EPEVTQTPSHQVTQMGQEVILRCVPISNHLYFYWYRQILGQKVEFLVSFYNNEISEKSEIFDDQFSVERPDGSNFTLKIRSTKLEDSAMYFCASKGTALGTEAFFGQGTRLTVV.